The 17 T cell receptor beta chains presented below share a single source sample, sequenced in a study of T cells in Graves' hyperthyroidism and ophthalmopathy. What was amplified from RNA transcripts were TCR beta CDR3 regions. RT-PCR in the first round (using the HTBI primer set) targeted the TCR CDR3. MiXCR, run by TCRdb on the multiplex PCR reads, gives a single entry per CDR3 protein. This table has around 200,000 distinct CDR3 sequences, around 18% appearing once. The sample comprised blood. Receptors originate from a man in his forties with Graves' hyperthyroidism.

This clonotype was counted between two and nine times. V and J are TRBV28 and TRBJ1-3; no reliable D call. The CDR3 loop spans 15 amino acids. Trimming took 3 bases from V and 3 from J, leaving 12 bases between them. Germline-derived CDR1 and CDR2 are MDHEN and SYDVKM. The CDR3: CASSLDSASGNTIYF. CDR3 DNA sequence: TGTGCCAGCAGTTTGGATTCGGCCAGTGGAAACACCATATATTTT.

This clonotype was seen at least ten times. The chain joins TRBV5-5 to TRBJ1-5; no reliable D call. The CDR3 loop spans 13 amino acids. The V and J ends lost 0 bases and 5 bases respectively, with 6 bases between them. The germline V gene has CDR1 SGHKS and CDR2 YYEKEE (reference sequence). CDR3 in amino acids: CASSLVGDQPQHF. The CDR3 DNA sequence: TGTGCCAGCAGCTTGGTGGGAGATCAGCCCCAGCATTTT.

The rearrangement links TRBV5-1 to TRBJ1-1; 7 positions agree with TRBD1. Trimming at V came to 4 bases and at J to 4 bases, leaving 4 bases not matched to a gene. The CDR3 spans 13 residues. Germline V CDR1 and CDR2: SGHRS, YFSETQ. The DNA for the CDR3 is TGCGCCAGCAGCATAGGGACAGCCACTGAAGCTTTCTTT. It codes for CASSIGTATEAFF.

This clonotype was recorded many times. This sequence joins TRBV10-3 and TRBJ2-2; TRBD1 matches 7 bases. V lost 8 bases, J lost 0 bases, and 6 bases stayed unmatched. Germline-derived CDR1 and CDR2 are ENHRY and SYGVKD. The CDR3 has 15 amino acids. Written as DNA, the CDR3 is TGTGCCATCGGTGGACAGGACGCGAACACCGGGGAGCTGTTTTTT. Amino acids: CAIGGQDANTGELFF.

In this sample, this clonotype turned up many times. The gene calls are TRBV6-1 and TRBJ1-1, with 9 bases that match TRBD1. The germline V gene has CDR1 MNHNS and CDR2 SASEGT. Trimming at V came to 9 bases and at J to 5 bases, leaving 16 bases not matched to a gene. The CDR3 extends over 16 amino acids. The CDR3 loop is CASKKRGQGLRTEAFF. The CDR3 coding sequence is TGTGCCAGTAAAAAGCGGGGACAGGGATTAAGGACTGAAGCTTTCTTT.

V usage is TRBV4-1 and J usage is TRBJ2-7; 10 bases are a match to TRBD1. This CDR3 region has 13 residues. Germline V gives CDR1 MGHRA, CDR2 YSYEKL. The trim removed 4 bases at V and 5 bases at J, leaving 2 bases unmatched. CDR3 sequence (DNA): TGCGCCAGCAGCCCGACAGGGGGCCACGAGCAGTACTTC. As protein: CASSPTGGHEQYF.

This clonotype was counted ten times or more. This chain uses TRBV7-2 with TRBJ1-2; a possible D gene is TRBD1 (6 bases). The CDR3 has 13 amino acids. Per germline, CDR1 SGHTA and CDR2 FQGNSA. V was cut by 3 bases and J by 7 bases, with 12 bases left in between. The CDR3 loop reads CASSFSGVSGYTF. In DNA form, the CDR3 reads TGTGCCAGCAGCTTTTCAGGGGTGTCTGGCTACACCTTC.

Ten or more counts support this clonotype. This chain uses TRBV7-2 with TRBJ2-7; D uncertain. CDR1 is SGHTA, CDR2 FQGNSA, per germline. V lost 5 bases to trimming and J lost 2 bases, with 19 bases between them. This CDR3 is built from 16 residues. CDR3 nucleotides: TGTGCCAGCAGCCAATTGACCAGGTTTCGGACCTACGAGCAGTACTTC. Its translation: CASSQLTRFRTYEQYF.

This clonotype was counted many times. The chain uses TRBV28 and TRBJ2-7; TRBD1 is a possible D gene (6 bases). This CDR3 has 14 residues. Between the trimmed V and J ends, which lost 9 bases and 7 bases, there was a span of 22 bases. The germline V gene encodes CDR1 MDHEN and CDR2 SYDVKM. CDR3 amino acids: CASTSWDTRLEQYF. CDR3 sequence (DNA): TGTGCCAGTACCTCTTGGGACACCCGTTTGGAGCAGTACTTC.

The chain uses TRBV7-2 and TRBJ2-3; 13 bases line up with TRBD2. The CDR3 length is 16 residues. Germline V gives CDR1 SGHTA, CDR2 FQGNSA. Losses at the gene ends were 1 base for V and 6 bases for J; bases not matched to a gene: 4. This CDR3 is CASSLVLAGGGDTQYF. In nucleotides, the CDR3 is TGTGCCAGCAGCTTAGTACTAGCGGGGGGGGGCGATACGCAGTATTTT.

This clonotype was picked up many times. CDR3 in amino acids: CASSFMARGTGGYEQYF. DNA of the CDR3: TGCGCCAGCAGCTTTATGGCCCGAGGGACAGGGGGTTACGAGCAGTACTTC. This chain links TRBV5-1 with TRBJ2-7; 11 bases are shared with TRBD1. This CDR3 is built from 17 residues. Trimming took 2 bases from V and 4 from J; bases not matched to a gene: 11. In germline, CDR1 is SGHRS, CDR2 YFSETQ.

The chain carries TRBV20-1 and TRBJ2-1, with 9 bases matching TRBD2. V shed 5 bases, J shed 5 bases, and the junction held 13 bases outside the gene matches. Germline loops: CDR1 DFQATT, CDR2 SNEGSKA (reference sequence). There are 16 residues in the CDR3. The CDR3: CSASRLAAGLDNEQFF. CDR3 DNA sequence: TGCAGTGCTTCCCGACTAGCGGCGGGGCTCGACAATGAGCAGTTCTTC.

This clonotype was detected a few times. DNA for the CDR3: TGTGCCACCCAAACGACAGGGAGCACTGAAGCTTTCTTT. It codes for CATQTTGSTEAFF. This rearrangement joins TRBV6-1 to TRBJ1-1; 7 positions match TRBD1. Germline V CDR1 and CDR2: MNHNS, SASEGT. V lost 10 bases to trimming and J lost 4 bases; unmatched junction nucleotides: 9. The CDR3 sequence is 13 residues long.

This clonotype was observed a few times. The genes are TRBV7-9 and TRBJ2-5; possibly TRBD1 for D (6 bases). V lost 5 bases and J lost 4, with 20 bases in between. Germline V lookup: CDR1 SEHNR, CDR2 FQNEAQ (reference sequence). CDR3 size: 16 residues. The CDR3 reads CASSQGSLPEGETQYF. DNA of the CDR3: TGTGCCAGCAGCCAGGGGAGTCTCCCCGAAGGAGAGACCCAGTACTTC.

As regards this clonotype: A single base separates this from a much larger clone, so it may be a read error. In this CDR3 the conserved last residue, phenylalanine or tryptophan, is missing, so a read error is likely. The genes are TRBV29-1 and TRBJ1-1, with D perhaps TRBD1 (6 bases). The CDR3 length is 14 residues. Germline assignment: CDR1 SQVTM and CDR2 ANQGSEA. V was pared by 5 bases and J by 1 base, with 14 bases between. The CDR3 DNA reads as TGCAGCGTTCTGGGGCGGGGGGCGAACACTGAAGCTTTCCTT. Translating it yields CSVLGRGANTEAFL.

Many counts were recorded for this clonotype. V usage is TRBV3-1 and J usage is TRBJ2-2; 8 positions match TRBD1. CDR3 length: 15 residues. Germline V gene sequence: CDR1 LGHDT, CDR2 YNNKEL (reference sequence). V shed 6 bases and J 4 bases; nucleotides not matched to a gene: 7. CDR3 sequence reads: CASSATGAGTGELFF. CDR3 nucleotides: TGTGCCAGCAGTGCGACAGGGGCAGGCACCGGGGAGCTGTTTTTT.

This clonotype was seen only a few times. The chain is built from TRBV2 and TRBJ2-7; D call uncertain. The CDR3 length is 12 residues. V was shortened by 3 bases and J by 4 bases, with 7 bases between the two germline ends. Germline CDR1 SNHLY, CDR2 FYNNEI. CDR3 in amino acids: CASSDADYEQYF. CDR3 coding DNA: TGTGCCAGCAGTGATGCGGATTACGAGCAGTACTTC.